This T cell receptor beta chain was captured in a study of T cell responses to AZD1222 COVID-19 vaccine. Study findings and constraints: Donors in the cohort were predominantly white British and more often female, and clonal diversity was possibly underestimated. Only after the peak T cell response were repertoires sampled. The study reported that nearly half of spike-specific TCRs target unmutated variant regions.

In regard to this clone: The antigen is undetermined.

Second-dose intervals of approximately 4 or approximately 12 weeks were pooled. This CDR3 has 14 residues. V lost 4 bases and J lost 9, with 13 bases in between. Germline assignment: CDR1 ENHRY and CDR2 SYGVKD. Clones were read by immunoSEQ multiplex PCR, and TCRdb kept only the in-frame ones, dropping some. The sample lists about 150,000 clones; 85% to 95% were seen once. The material was peripheral blood, obtained 28 days after the second AZD1222 dose. This clonotype was obtained from an adult who received the AZD1222 COVID-19 vaccine. The chain links TRBV10-3 to TRBJ1-6; D is perhaps TRBD1 (6 bases). The CDR3: CAISVGGQGSPLHF. The CDR3 region has the DNA TGTGCCATCAGTGTAGGGGGGCAGGGTTCACCCCTCCACTTT.